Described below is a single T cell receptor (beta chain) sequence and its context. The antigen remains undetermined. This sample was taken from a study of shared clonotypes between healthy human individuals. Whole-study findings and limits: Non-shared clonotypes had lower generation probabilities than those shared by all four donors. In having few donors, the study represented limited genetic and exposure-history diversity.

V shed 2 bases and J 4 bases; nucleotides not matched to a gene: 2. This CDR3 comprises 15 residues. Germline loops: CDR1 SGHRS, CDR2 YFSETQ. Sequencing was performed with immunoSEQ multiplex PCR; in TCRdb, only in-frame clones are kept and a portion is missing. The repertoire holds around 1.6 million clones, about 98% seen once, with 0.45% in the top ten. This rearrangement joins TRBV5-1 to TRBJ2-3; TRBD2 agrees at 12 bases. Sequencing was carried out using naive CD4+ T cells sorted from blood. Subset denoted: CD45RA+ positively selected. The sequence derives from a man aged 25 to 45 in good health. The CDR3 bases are TGCGCCAGCAGCTTCGGACTAGCGGGACCAGATACGCAGTATTTT. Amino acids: CASSFGLAGPDTQYF. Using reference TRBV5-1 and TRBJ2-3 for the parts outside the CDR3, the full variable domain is KAGVTQTPRYLIKTRGQQVTLSCSPISGHRSVSWYQQTPGQGLQFLFEYFSETQRNKGNFPGRFSGRQFSNSRSEMNVSTLELGDSALYLCASSFGLAGPDTQYFGPGTRLTVL.